Presented here are 16 T cell receptor beta chains from one specimen sequenced in a study of blood T cell repertoires in COVID-19. Here immunoSEQ multiplex PCR was the method, and the copy in TCRdb shows in-frame clones only, minus some. The sample has about 270,000 clones; just under 85% are singletons. Sequencing was carried out using peripheral blood. The receptor set was obtained from a woman aged 50 to 60 with active or convalescent COVID-19.

The CDR3, as DNA: TGTGCCAGCAGTCTTATCCCCGGTCCTGAAGCTTTCTTT. Protein product: CASSLIPGPEAFF. The rearrangement joins TRBV2 to TRBJ1-1; D is ambiguous. The CDR3 extends over 13 amino acids. V lost 5 bases to trimming and J lost 6 bases, with 13 bases between them. The V gene's germline CDR1 is SNHLY and CDR2 FYNNEI. Variable domain in full (rest from reference TRBV2 and TRBJ1-1): EPEVTQTPSHQVTQMGQEVILRCVPISNHLYFYWYRQILGQKVEFLVSFYNNEISEKSEIFDDQFSVERPDGSNFTLKIRSTKLEDSAMYFCASSLIPGPEAFFGQGTRLTVV.

This chain connects TRBV5-5 to TRBJ2-4; D gene unclear. With 4 bases removed from V and 6 bases from J, the gap between germline ends came to 14 bases. CDR3 length equals 14 residues. Looked up from germline, CDR1 is SGHKS and CDR2 is YYEKEE (reference sequence). The DNA for the CDR3 is TGTGCCAGCAGCCCTACCTCCATCGGAAACATTCAGTACTTC. It is translated as CASSPTSIGNIQYF.

V is TRBV4-2 and J is TRBJ2-7; 11 bases are shared with TRBD2. CDR1 is LGHNA and CDR2 is YNFKEQ in the germline V gene. J lost 7 bases, V lost 0 bases, and 5 bases had no gene match. The CDR3 is 15 amino acids. In DNA, the CDR3 is TGTGCCAGCAGCCAAGAGACTAGCGGGACGGGGGAGCAGTACTTC. Amino acid sequence: CASSQETSGTGEQYF.

The sample holds many counts of this clone. The CDR3 spells CASSWSGVAYEQYF. In nucleotides, the CDR3 is TGTGCCAGCAGCTGGAGCGGGGTAGCCTACGAGCAGTACTTC. The gene calls are TRBV5-4 and TRBJ2-7; TRBD2 aligns across 7 bases. The CDR3 length is 14 residues. Germline loops: CDR1 SGHNT, CDR2 YYREEE (reference sequence). The ends lost 3 bases at V and 2 bases at J; junction bases unmatched: 5. Variable domain in full (rest from reference TRBV5-4 and TRBJ2-7): ETGVTQSPTHLIKTRGQQVTLRCSSQSGHNTVSWYQQALGQGPQFIFQYYREEENGRGNFPPRFSGLQFPNYSSELNVNALELDDSALYLCASSWSGVAYEQYFGPGTRLTVT.

The chain has TRBV7-3 and TRBJ2-1; TRBD2 matches at 13 bases. The junction had 5 bases not matched to a gene; V was cut back by 5 bases and J by 7 bases. This CDR3 spans 15 amino acids. Germline V gene sequence: CDR1 SGHTA, CDR2 FQGTGA. CDR3 in amino acids: CASSQGLAGVNEQFF. The CDR3 DNA reads TGTGCCAGCAGCCAAGGACTAGCGGGAGTGAATGAGCAGTTCTTC.

The rearrangement uses TRBV10-3 and TRBJ2-7; D may be TRBD2 (5 bases). Germline V gene data show CDR1 as ENHRY and CDR2 as SYGVKD. Trimming shortened V by 5 bases and J by 2 bases, and 16 bases separated the two germline ends. The CDR3 consists of 15 residues. CDR3 nucleotide sequence: TGTGCCATCAGTTTACAGAGGGCGAGCCCCTACGAGCAGTACTTC. Protein: CAISLQRASPYEQYF.

This chain joins TRBV5-1 and TRBJ2-3, with TRBD2 identical over 14 bases. This CDR3 is 15 amino acids long. J was trimmed by 4 bases and V by 5 bases; bases with no gene match: 3. Germline assignment: CDR1 SGHRS and CDR2 YFSETQ. CDR3 amino acids: CASRSGLAGADTQYF. CDR3 nucleotides: TGCGCCAGCAGATCGGGACTAGCGGGAGCAGATACGCAGTATTTT.

The chain joins TRBV15 to TRBJ2-7, with D uncertain. Trimming pared 0 bases from V and 0 bases from J, leaving 9 bases between. Germline values: CDR1 LNHNV, CDR2 YYDKDF (reference sequence). The CDR3 has 15 residues. In nucleotides, the CDR3 is TGTGCCACCAGCAGAGATCCGTATAGCTCCTACGAGCAGTACTTC. It codes for CATSRDPYSSYEQYF.

The J gene is TRBJ1-2, the V gene TRBV4-1; D might be TRBD1 (5 bases). The germline V gene encodes CDR1 MGHRA and CDR2 YSYEKL. The V end lost 1 base, the J end lost 2 bases, and 8 bases lay between the germline ends. The CDR3 is 14 residues long. CDR3 coding DNA: TGCGCCAGCAGCCAAGTTGCAGGGAACTATGGCTACACCTTC. Translation gives CASSQVAGNYGYTF.

The table lists this clone with a few counts. The chain carries TRBV11-2 and TRBJ1-1; no firm D call. The V end was cut by 4 bases, the J end by 1 base, with 7 bases between. CDR1 and CDR2 from the germline V gene are SGHAT and FQNNGV. This CDR3 comprises 13 residues. The DNA for the CDR3 is TGTGCCAGCAGCTCACCGGGGAACACTGAAGCTTTCTTT. Translated: CASSSPGNTEAFF.

The chain links TRBV11-2 to TRBJ2-1; D is unclear. The CDR3 runs 16 residues. Trimming pared 5 bases from V and 4 bases from J, leaving 18 bases between. The V gene's germline CDR1 is SGHAT and CDR2 FQNNGV. The CDR3 sequence is CASSRRLATSYNEQFF. The CDR3 nucleotides read TGTGCCAGCAGCCGTAGACTTGCAACTTCATACAATGAGCAGTTCTTC.

The chain couples TRBV28 to TRBJ1-2; maybe TRBD1 (5 bases). Trimming took 6 bases from V and 2 from J, leaving 10 bases between them. There are 13 residues in the CDR3. Germline V CDR1 and CDR2: MDHEN, SYDVKM. The CDR3 DNA is TGTGCCAGCAGCCCTGACAGAAACTATGGCTACACCTTC. Translation gives CASSPDRNYGYTF.

The chain carries TRBV19 and TRBJ2-1; 12 nucleotides match TRBD1. V was clipped by 5 bases and J by 6 bases; unmatched bases: 5. Looked up from germline, CDR1 is LNHDA and CDR2 is SQIVND (reference sequence). The CDR3 is 15 amino acids. The CDR3 region is CASSWGTGGRNEQFF. CDR3 bases: TGTGCCAGTAGTTGGGGGACAGGGGGCCGCAATGAGCAGTTCTTC.

The chain is built from TRBV13 and TRBJ2-2; 7 positions agree with TRBD1. The J segment lost 6 bases and the V segment lost 3 bases, leaving 4 bases of the junction unmatched. This CDR3 contains 14 residues. Germline assignment: CDR1 PRHDT and CDR2 FYEKMQ (reference sequence). In nucleotides, the CDR3 is TGTGCCAGCAGCTTTGACAGGGTCCCCGGGGAGCTGTTTTTT. Protein product: CASSFDRVPGELFF.

The CDR3 coding sequence is TGTGCCATCATGAGGTCAACTAGCGGGACCTACGAGCAGTACTTC. This codes for CAIMRSTSGTYEQYF. The V and J genes are TRBV10-3 and TRBJ2-7; 10 bases align to TRBD2. The V gene end was trimmed by 7 bases and the J gene end by 2 bases; junction bases not matched to a gene: 8. Per germline, CDR1 ENHRY and CDR2 SYGVKD. The CDR3 sequence is 15 residues long.

The V and J genes are TRBV30 and TRBJ1-3; no clear D gene. Germline CDR1 GTSNPN, CDR2 SVGIG (reference sequence). The CDR3 contains 14 residues. The V end lost 1 base, the J end lost 4 bases, and 11 bases lay between the germline ends. The CDR3 reads CAWSADFGGNTIYF. The CDR3 DNA is TGTGCCTGGAGTGCGGACTTCGGAGGAAACACCATATATTTT.